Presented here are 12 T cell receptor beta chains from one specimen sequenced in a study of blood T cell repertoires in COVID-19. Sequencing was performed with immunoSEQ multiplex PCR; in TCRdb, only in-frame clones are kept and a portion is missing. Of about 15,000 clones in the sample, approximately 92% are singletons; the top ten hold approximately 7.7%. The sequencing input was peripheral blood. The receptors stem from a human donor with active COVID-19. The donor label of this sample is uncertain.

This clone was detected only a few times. The CDR3 DNA sequence: TGTGCCAGCGGCGAACCGGGATTTAATGAAAAACTGTTTTTT. Its translation is CASGEPGFNEKLFF. The chain has TRBV2 and TRBJ1-4, with D unclear. In germline, CDR1 is SNHLY, CDR2 FYNNEI. This CDR3 has 14 residues. Trimming left V 8 bases short and J 4 bases short, with 14 bases between.

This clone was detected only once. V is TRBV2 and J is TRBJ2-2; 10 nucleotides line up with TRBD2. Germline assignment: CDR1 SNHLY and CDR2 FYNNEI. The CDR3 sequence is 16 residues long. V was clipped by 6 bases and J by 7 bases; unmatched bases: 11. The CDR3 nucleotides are TGTGCCAGCAGGAGCGGGAGGGCCGTTGGTATCGGGGAGCTGTTTTTT. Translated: CASRSGRAVGIGELFF.

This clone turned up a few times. CDR3 protein: CASSSSQGAGNTIYF. The DNA of the CDR3 is TGTGCCAGCAGCTCGTCGCAGGGGGCTGGAAACACCATATATTTT. The chain carries TRBV5-4 and TRBJ1-3, with 7 bases identical to TRBD1. The germline gives CDR1 SGHNT, CDR2 YYREEE (reference sequence). V trimming: 3 bases; J trimming: 2 bases; junction bases outside the gene matches: 5. This CDR3 contains 15 residues. Full variable domain (remainder filled in from reference TRBV5-4 and TRBJ1-3): ETGVTQSPTHLIKTRGQQVTLRCSSQSGHNTVSWYQQALGQGPQFIFQYYREEENGRGNFPPRFSGLQFPNYSSELNVNALELDDSALYLCASSSSQGAGNTIYFGEGSWLTVV.

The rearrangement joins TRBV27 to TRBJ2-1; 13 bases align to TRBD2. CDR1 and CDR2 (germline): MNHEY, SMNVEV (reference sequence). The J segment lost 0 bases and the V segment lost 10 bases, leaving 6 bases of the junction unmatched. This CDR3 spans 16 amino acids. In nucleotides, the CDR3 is TGTGCCACCGGACTAGCGGGAGCCAACTCCTACAATGAGCAGTTCTTC. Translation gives CATGLAGANSYNEQFF.

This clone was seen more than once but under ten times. The CDR3 here is CASSVWGAVYGYTF. CDR3 nucleotides: TGTGCCAGCAGCGTATGGGGCGCGGTGTATGGCTACACCTTC. The chain uses TRBV5-4 and TRBJ1-2; TRBD1 might be the D (5 bases). Trimming took off 4 bases at V and 5 bases at J, with 15 bases between the two ends. There are 14 residues in the CDR3. Germline CDR1 reads SGHNT; CDR2 reads YYREEE (reference sequence). Together with reference TRBV5-4 and TRBJ1-2, the CDR3 gives the full variable domain: ETGVTQSPTHLIKTRGQQVTLRCSSQSGHNTVSWYQQALGQGPQFIFQYYREEENGRGNFPPRFSGLQFPNYSSELNVNALELDDSALYLCASSVWGAVYGYTFGSGTRLTVV.

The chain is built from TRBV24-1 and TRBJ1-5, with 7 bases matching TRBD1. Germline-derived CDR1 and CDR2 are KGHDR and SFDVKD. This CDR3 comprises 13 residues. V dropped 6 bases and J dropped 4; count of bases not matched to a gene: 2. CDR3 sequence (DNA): TGTGCCACCAGTCCGGGACAGAATCAGCCCCAGCATTTT. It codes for CATSPGQNQPQHF.

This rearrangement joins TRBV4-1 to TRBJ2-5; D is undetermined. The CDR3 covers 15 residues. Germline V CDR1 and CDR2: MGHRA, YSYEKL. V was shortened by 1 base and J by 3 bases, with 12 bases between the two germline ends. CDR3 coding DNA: TGCGCCAGCAGCCAAGCTGGCCTTCGAAAAGAGACCCAGTACTTC. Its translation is CASSQAGLRKETQYF.

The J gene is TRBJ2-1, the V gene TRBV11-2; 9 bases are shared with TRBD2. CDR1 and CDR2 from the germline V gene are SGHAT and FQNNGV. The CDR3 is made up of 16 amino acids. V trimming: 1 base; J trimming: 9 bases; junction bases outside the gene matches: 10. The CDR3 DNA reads TGTGCCAGCAGCTTAGTAGCTAGCGGGGCGGCGCCTGAGCAGTTCTTC. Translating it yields CASSLVASGAAPEQFF. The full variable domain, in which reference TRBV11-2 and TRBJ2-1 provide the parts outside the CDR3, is EAGVAQSPRYKIIEKRQSVAFWCNPISGHATLYWYQQILGQGPKLLIQFQNNGVVDDSQLPKDRFSAERLKGVDSTLKIQPAKLEDSAVYLCASSLVASGAAPEQFFGPGTRLTVL.

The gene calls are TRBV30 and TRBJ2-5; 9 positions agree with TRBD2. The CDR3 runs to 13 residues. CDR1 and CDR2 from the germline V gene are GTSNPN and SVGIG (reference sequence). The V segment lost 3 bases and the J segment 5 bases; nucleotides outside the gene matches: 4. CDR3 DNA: TGTGCCTGGAGGCGGGAGGGAGGTGAGACCCAGTACTTC. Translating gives CAWRREGGETQYF.

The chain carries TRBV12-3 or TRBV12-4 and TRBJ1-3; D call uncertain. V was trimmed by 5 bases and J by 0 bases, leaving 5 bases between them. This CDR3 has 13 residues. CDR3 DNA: TGTGCCAGCAGTATACACTCTGGAAACACCATATATTTT. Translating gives CASSIHSGNTIYF.

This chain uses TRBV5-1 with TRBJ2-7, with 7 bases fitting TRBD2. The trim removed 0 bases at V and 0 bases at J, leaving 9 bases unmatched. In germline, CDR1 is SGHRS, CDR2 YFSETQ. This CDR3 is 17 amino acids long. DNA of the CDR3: TGCGCCAGCAGCTTGGCCGTCAGAGGGAGGGACTCCTACGAGCAGTACTTC. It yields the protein CASSLAVRGRDSYEQYF.

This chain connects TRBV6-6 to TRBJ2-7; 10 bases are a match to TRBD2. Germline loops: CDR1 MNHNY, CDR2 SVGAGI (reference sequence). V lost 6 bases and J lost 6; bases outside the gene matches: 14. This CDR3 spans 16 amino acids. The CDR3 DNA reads TGTGCCAGCAGCTCCCCTTCTAGCGGGAGTTACGCCGAGCAGTACTTC. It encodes CASSSPSSGSYAEQYF.